This entry lists 26 T cell receptor beta chains sequenced from one sample in a study of Ad26.COV2.S vaccination and SARS-CoV-2 variants. The treatment was: approximately 18 received Ad26.COV2.S at low or high dose, single or two shots; roughly five received placebo; per-sample allocation not given. It was on day 63 after the first vaccine or placebo injection that samples were taken. Sequenced by immunoSEQ multiplex PCR; TCRdb stores in-frame clones only, minus some. The data show over 200,000 clones, around nine tenths seen once. The sequencing used peripheral blood, collected in a trial of Ad26.COV2.S vaccine versus placebo. These receptor sequences come from a person between 18 and 60 years old who received the Ad26.COV2.S COVID-19 vaccine or a placebo.

The rearrangement joins TRBV5-1 to TRBJ1-4; D unclear. The ends were cut back, 0 bases at V and 5 bases at J, with 11 bases in the middle. CDR3 size: 15 residues. The germline gives CDR1 SGHRS, CDR2 YFSETQ. This CDR3 is CASSLVADKNEKLFF. CDR3 coding DNA: TGCGCCAGCAGCTTGGTGGCAGACAAAAATGAAAAACTGTTTTTT.

The chain employs TRBV2 and TRBJ2-3; D not certain. CDR1 and CDR2 from the germline V gene are SNHLY and FYNNEI. The CDR3 loop spans 14 amino acids. V was cut by 4 bases and J by 4 bases, with 12 bases left in between. CDR3 nucleotides: TGTGCCAGCAGTGTCCAGTTAGGCCCAGATACGCAGTATTTT. It codes for CASSVQLGPDTQYF.

This clone was counted once. V usage is TRBV29-1 and J usage is TRBJ2-1; 7 nucleotides line up with TRBD1. Germline V gene lookup returns CDR1 SQVTM and CDR2 ANQGSEA. The CDR3 is made up of 14 amino acids. V shed 5 bases and J 7 bases; nucleotides not matched to a gene: 11. The CDR3 loop reads CSVSHDRAGNEQFF. In DNA, the CDR3 is TGCAGCGTTTCCCACGACAGGGCCGGGAATGAGCAGTTCTTC.

The count of this clone is one. The chain combines TRBV28 with TRBJ1-4; TRBD1 agrees at 7 bases. J gave up 5 bases and V 5 bases, and 5 bases lay outside the gene matches. Germline CDR1 MDHEN, CDR2 SYDVKM. This CDR3 contains 14 residues. The CDR3 reads CASSRTGGNEKLFF. The CDR3 DNA sequence: TGTGCCAGCAGTCGGACAGGAGGGAATGAAAAACTGTTTTTT.

This clone was detected once. The genes are TRBV5-4 and TRBJ2-7; D is perhaps TRBD1 (6 bases). Germline CDR1 SGHNT, CDR2 YYREEE (reference sequence). CDR3 length equals 13 residues. Deletions cut 3 bases from V and 4 bases from J, with 11 bases between. The CDR3 here is CASSSGVGYEQYF. The CDR3 DNA follows: TGTGCCAGCAGCTCAGGGGTAGGGTACGAGCAGTACTTC.

The genes are TRBV2 and TRBJ2-5; TRBD2 matches 8 bases. The CDR3 is 15 amino acids. V lost 11 bases and J lost 4; bases outside the gene matches: 15. The germline V gene has CDR1 SNHLY and CDR2 FYNNEI. CDR3 sequence reads: CAGVLSGMDGETQYF. CDR3 sequence (DNA): TGTGCCGGGGTACTTAGCGGGATGGATGGAGAGACCCAGTACTTC.

This clone was picked up many times. V and J are TRBV2 and TRBJ2-2; D not certain. V was cut by 6 bases and J by 5 bases, with 13 bases left in between. The germline V gene encodes CDR1 SNHLY and CDR2 FYNNEI. The CDR3 spans 14 residues. The CDR3 DNA follows: TGTGCCAGCAGCCCTGGACCTAATACCGGGGAGCTGTTTTTT. Translated, it gives CASSPGPNTGELFF.

V usage is TRBV5-6 and J usage is TRBJ1-2; D might be TRBD1 (5 bases). Germline CDR1 and CDR2: SGHDT and YYEEEE. V lost 4 bases, J lost 8 bases, and 18 bases lay in between. The CDR3 totals 14 residues. The CDR3, as DNA: TGTGCCAGCAGCGTATCCGGGGCCACCACCGGCTACACCTTC. Amino acids: CASSVSGATTGYTF. Supplemented by reference TRBV5-6 and TRBJ1-2, the full variable domain reads DAGVTQSPTHLIKTRGQQVTLRCSPKSGHDTVSWYQQALGQGPQFIFQYYEEEERQRGNFPDRFSGHQFPNYSSELNVNALLLGDSALYLCASSVSGATTGYTFGSGTRLTVV.

The count of this clone is one. This chain links TRBV19 with TRBJ2-7, with D hard to call. V shed 1 base and J shed 4 bases, with 14 bases lying between them. The germline V gene encodes CDR1 LNHDA and CDR2 SQIVND (reference sequence). The CDR3 extends over 15 amino acids. CDR3 nucleotides: TGTGCCAGTAGTATAGCTGCAGGTGGGCAGTACGAGCAGTACTTC. It is translated as CASSIAAGGQYEQYF.

This clone occurred once. The rearrangement joins TRBV5-5 to TRBJ1-1; no reliable D call. There are 14 residues in the CDR3. Germline V gives CDR1 SGHKS, CDR2 YYEKEE (reference sequence). With 0 bases removed from V and 0 bases from J, the gap between germline ends came to 6 bases. CDR3 in DNA: TGTGCCAGCAGCTTGGGGACCTTGAACACTGAAGCTTTCTTT. Its translation is CASSLGTLNTEAFF.

The chain has TRBV12-3 or TRBV12-4 and TRBJ1-5; D is ambiguous. The CDR3 extends over 13 amino acids. V was shortened by 2 bases and J by 4 bases, with 6 bases between the two germline ends. The CDR3, as DNA: TGTGCCAGCAGTTTAACCAGTAATCAGCCCCAGCATTTT. Translated: CASSLTSNQPQHF.

V and J are TRBV6-5 and TRBJ1-5, with D maybe TRBD1 (6 bases). The V end lost 8 bases, the J end lost 3 bases, and 14 bases lay between the germline ends. Germline V gene data show CDR1 as MNHEY and CDR2 as SVGAGI. The CDR3 totals 14 residues. The CDR3 coding sequence is TGTGCCAGCCGTAGGGGGGGGGCCAATCAGCCCCAGCATTTT. Translation gives CASRRGGANQPQHF.

The chain has TRBV10-2 and TRBJ1-1, with TRBD1 matching over 8 bases. Germline CDR1 WSHSY, CDR2 SAAADI. The CDR3 runs to 15 residues. V lost 1 base to trimming and J lost 2 bases; unmatched junction nucleotides: 3. This chain's CDR3 is CASSEWQGANTEAFF. The CDR3 DNA reads as TGCGCCAGCAGTGAGTGGCAGGGGGCAAACACTGAAGCTTTCTTT.

The gene calls are TRBV6-5 and TRBJ2-2, with 8 bases fitting TRBD1. Germline CDR1 MNHEY, CDR2 SVGAGI. This CDR3 is 16 amino acids long. Trimming took 2 bases from V and 4 from J; bases not matched to a gene: 6. CDR3 residues: CASSYIRGQGTGELFF. The CDR3 coding sequence is TGTGCCAGCAGTTACATCAGGGGGCAGGGCACCGGGGAGCTGTTTTTT.

J is TRBJ2-2 and V is TRBV9; 10 bases line up with TRBD2. The trim removed 4 bases at V and 5 bases at J, leaving 5 bases unmatched. CDR3 length equals 15 residues. Germline loops: CDR1 SGDLS, CDR2 YYNGEE. The CDR3 nucleotides are TGTGCCAGCAGCCTCTGGACTAGCGGAACCGGGGAGCTGTTTTTT. As protein: CASSLWTSGTGELFF.

The chain employs TRBV10-3 and TRBJ2-2; no firm D call. The V gene lost 1 base and the J gene lost 0 bases, with 9 bases spanning the gap. From germline, CDR1 is ENHRY and CDR2 SYGVKD. The CDR3 has 16 amino acids. DNA for the CDR3: TGTGCCATCAGTGAGTACGATAGCCCGAACACCGGGGAGCTGTTTTTT. Its protein is CAISEYDSPNTGELFF.

This chain connects TRBV6-5 to TRBJ1-4; D is unclear. V was shortened by 4 bases and J by 0 bases, with 9 bases between the two germline ends. The CDR3 spans 15 residues. Germline V gene sequence: CDR1 MNHEY, CDR2 SVGAGI. CDR3 coding DNA: TGTGCCAGCAGTTTAAGACAAGCAACTAATGAAAAACTGTTTTTT. Its translation: CASSLRQATNEKLFF.

Notes on this clone: The identical CDR3 is also encoded by other nucleotide sequences in the sample. The chain carries TRBV18 and TRBJ2-7, with D possibly matching TRBD2 (5 bases). This CDR3 has 15 residues. V was clipped by 3 bases and J by 0 bases, with 12 bases between them. The germline V gene encodes CDR1 KGHSH and CDR2 LQKENI. CDR3 DNA sequence: TGTGCCAGCTCACCTGGACTGGGAAGCTCCTACGAGCAGTACTTC. It encodes CASSPGLGSSYEQYF.

The V call is TRBV23-1, the J call TRBJ1-1; maybe TRBD1 (5 bases). TRBV23-1 is reported as an ORF; its role is uncertain. Deletions cut 0 bases from V and 0 bases from J, with 11 bases between. The CDR3 is 16 residues long. CDR3 DNA: TGCGCCAGCAGTCAATCTCCGACAGTCATGAACACTGAAGCTTTCTTT. This gives the protein CASSQSPTVMNTEAFF.

J is TRBJ1-1 and V is TRBV24-1; 9 bases fit TRBD1. Looked up from germline, CDR1 is KGHDR and CDR2 is SFDVKD. The CDR3 consists of 16 residues. V shed 4 bases, J shed 8 bases, and the junction held 13 bases outside the gene matches. The CDR3 nucleotides read TGTGCCACCAGTGAGTCCACAGGGGGCACTTATACGGAAGCTTTCTTT. Protein: CATSESTGGTYTEAFF.

J is TRBJ2-2 and V is TRBV3-1 (or the pseudogene TRBV3-2); 7 bases fit TRBD2. Unmatched junction bases numbered 10, after V lost 0 bases and J lost 3 bases. The CDR3 extends over 18 amino acids. Germline V CDR1 and CDR2: LGHDT, YNNKEL (reference sequence). CDR3 loop: CASSQDRLALGDTGELFF. The CDR3 DNA sequence: TGTGCCAGCAGCCAAGATCGACTAGCATTGGGGGACACCGGGGAGCTGTTTTTT.

This chain joins TRBV28 and TRBJ2-5; TRBD1 or TRBD2 may be the D gene (6 bases each). The V and J ends lost 5 bases and 7 bases respectively, with 20 bases between them. Germline V lookup: CDR1 MDHEN, CDR2 SYDVKM. The CDR3 sequence is 15 residues long. This chain's CDR3 is CASSLGGFRGGTQYF. The CDR3 coding sequence is TGTGCCAGCAGTCTCGGGGGCTTTAGGGGTGGGACCCAGTACTTC.

This sequence joins TRBV12-3 or TRBV12-4 and TRBJ2-3; D is unresolved. Deletions cut 4 bases from V and 2 bases from J, with 4 bases between. The CDR3 loop spans 12 amino acids. The chain's CDR3 is CASSYLTDTQYF. As DNA, the CDR3 is TGTGCCAGCAGTTACCTCACAGATACGCAGTATTTT.

J is TRBJ2-7 and V is TRBV19, with D hard to call. From germline, CDR1 is LNHDA and CDR2 SQIVND (reference sequence). The V end was cut by 3 bases, the J end by 0 bases, with 9 bases between. The CDR3 totals 14 residues. CDR3 amino acids: CASSMSRISYEQYF. The CDR3 bases are TGTGCCAGTAGTATGTCGAGGATCTCCTACGAGCAGTACTTC. Complete variable domain (other parts from reference TRBV19 and TRBJ2-7): DGGITQSPKYLFRKEGQNVTLSCEQNLNHDAMYWYRQDPGQGLRLIYYSQIVNDFQKGDIAEGYSVSREKKESFPLTVTSAQKNPTAFYLCASSMSRISYEQYFGPGTRLTVT.

The chain carries TRBV5-1 and TRBJ2-7; 11 bases map to TRBD2. The J segment lost 7 bases and the V segment lost 0 bases, leaving 6 bases of the junction unmatched. This CDR3 is 15 amino acids long. CDR1 SGHRS and CDR2 YFSETQ come from the germline V gene. CDR3 region: CASSLVLAGGGEQYF. CDR3 DNA sequence: TGCGCCAGCAGCTTGGTTCTAGCGGGAGGCGGGGAGCAGTACTTC.

The chain recombines TRBV7-2 with TRBJ2-7, with 12 positions matching TRBD1. The germline gives CDR1 SGHTA, CDR2 FQGNSA. The CDR3 spans 19 residues. J gave up 4 bases and V 2 bases, and 15 bases lay outside the gene matches. The CDR3 protein is CASSLMWGTGGVYPYEQYF. The CDR3 DNA sequence: TGTGCCAGCAGCTTAATGTGGGGGACAGGGGGCGTATACCCTTACGAGCAGTACTTC.